This paragraph reports one TCR beta chain. Trimming at V came to 1 base and at J to 8 bases, leaving 6 bases not matched to a gene. Germline CDR1 LGHNA, CDR2 YSLEER. The CDR3 loop spans 14 amino acids. This sample was taken from a study of follicular helper T cells after annual influenza vaccination. The method was immunoSEQ multiplex PCR; TCRdb's version includes in-frame clones alone and lacks a portion of them. The sample records approximately 6,500 clones, 80% to 85% being singletons. The sample's time point: 2015-2016 season, pre-vaccination. This TCR was sampled from an adult who received the influenza vaccine. Sequenced here: CXCR5- memory CD4+ T cells sorted from blood, sampled on the day of influenza vaccination. V usage is TRBV4-3 and J usage is TRBJ2-7, with TRBD1 matching over 9 bases. The DNA of the CDR3 is TGCGCCAGCAGCCAAGGCCCGACAGGGGGACAGCAGTACTTC. Its protein product is CASSQGPTGGQQYF.